This T cell receptor (beta chain) was identified in a study of blood T cells in healthy people across ages. General study results and limits: Any changes in expanded clonotypes were possibly confounded, as donor CMV status remained unknown. No conclusive comparison of naive versus antigen-experienced cells was possible with unsorted PBMCs.

This clonotype was counted a few times. No antigen is known for it. It may be a read error: a sequence one base away is much more abundant. A sample-barcoded 5' primer and a J-beta primer mix were used in a second PCR of about 6 to 12 cycles. Sequencing yielded, for each sample, at least 2.5 million paired-end reads carrying CDR3. Each CDR3 protein is one row after TCRdb ran MiXCR on the 5' RACE reads. This table holds hundreds of thousands of distinct CDR3 sequences, 40% to 50% found once. Samples each yielded at least 6 micrograms of total RNA. This receptor was taken from an elderly man in good health. The sample was blood.

CDR3 DNA: TGCAGTGCTAGGGCCCGACTAGCGCCCAATGAGCAGTTCTTC. Translation: CSARARLAPNEQFF. The chain is built from TRBV20-1 and TRBJ2-1, with 8 bases identical to TRBD2. There are 14 residues in the CDR3. V was clipped by 3 bases and J by 6 bases; unmatched bases: 7. Germline CDR1 and CDR2: DFQATT and SNEGSKA (reference sequence).